The 26 T cell receptor beta chains reported below all come from one sample, sequenced in a study of early T cells in non-severe SARS-CoV-2 infection. TCRdb processed the 5' RACE reads anew with MiXCR; each CDR3 protein has one entry. This sample has around 67,000 distinct CDR3 sequences; roughly 11% occur once, and the top ten carry 4.5% to 7%. The sample consisted of whole blood, taken at baseline. The receptors here all came from an adult who was a healthcare worker with PCR-confirmed SARS-CoV-2 infection or an uninfected control (not recorded which).

This clonotype was counted a few times. This rearrangement joins TRBV6-5 to TRBJ1-1; D perhaps matches TRBD1 (5 bases). With 4 bases removed from V and 3 bases from J, the gap between germline ends came to 9 bases. Germline V lookup: CDR1 MNHEY, CDR2 SVGAGI. The CDR3 has 13 residues. The CDR3 DNA is TGTGCCAGCAGTTGGGACGGAGACACTGAAGCTTTCTTT. Translated: CASSWDGDTEAFF.

The J gene is TRBJ2-2, the V gene TRBV29-1; D is unclear. There are 12 residues in the CDR3. V was clipped by 4 bases and J by 3 bases, with 6 bases between them. CDR1 and CDR2 from the germline V gene are SQVTM and ANQGSEA. DNA of the CDR3: TGCAGCGTTGTAAGCTACACCGGGGAGCTGTTTTTT. Translation gives CSVVSYTGELFF.

In its sample, this clonotype was seen a few times. The chain recombines TRBV7-3 with TRBJ1-6; tentative D call: TRBD1 (5 bases). Trimming stripped 4 bases from V and 11 bases from J, with 12 bases between. This CDR3 comprises 13 residues. Germline CDR1 is SGHTA and CDR2 is FQGTGA. The CDR3 sequence is CASSSTELTPLHF. CDR3 nucleotide sequence: TGTGCCAGCAGCTCGACAGAATTGACACCCCTCCACTTT.

The chain uses TRBV6-2 or TRBV6-3 and TRBJ2-7; 9 nucleotides align to TRBD2. The J segment lost 3 bases and the V segment lost 7 bases, leaving 7 bases of the junction unmatched. CDR3 length: 14 amino acids. Germline V CDR1 and CDR2: MNHEY, SVGEGT. In DNA form, the CDR3 reads TGTGCCAGCACCATGACTAGCGGAATCTACGAGCAGTACTTC. It codes for CASTMTSGIYEQYF.

This clonotype was detected many times. J is TRBJ2-3 and V is TRBV7-2, with 12 bases that match TRBD2. This CDR3 comprises 16 residues. The V gene end was trimmed by 5 bases and the J gene end by 5 bases; junction bases not matched to a gene: 8. Germline V lookup: CDR1 SGHTA, CDR2 FQGNSA. As DNA, the CDR3 is TGTGCCAGCAGCATAAGACTAGCGGGAGTGGAAGATACGCAGTATTTT. This gives the protein CASSIRLAGVEDTQYF. The full variable domain, rest sourced from reference TRBV7-2 and TRBJ2-3, is GAGVSQSPSNKVTEKGKDVELRCDPISGHTALYWYRQSLGQGLEFLIYFQGNSAPDKSGLPSDRFSAERTGGSVSTLTIQRTQQEDSAVYLCASSIRLAGVEDTQYFGPGTRLTVL.

The V call is TRBV12-3 or TRBV12-4, the J call TRBJ2-6, with D perhaps TRBD1 or TRBD2 (5 bases each). The CDR3 extends over 13 amino acids. V was clipped by 5 bases and J by 9 bases, with 11 bases between them. The CDR3 DNA reads TGTGCCAGCAGTCCCGGGACGCACAACGTCCTGACTTTC. It encodes CASSPGTHNVLTF.

The chain employs TRBV12-5 and TRBJ2-2; 12 bases fit TRBD2. Germline V gene sequence: CDR1 LGHNT, CDR2 FRNRAP. V shed 1 base and J 6 bases; nucleotides not matched to a gene: 3. The CDR3 covers 16 residues. The CDR3 DNA follows: TGTGCTAGTGGTTTGGGACTAGCGGGAGTATCCGGGGAGCTGTTTTTT. Translation: CASGLGLAGVSGELFF.

This clonotype appeared many times. The genes are TRBV5-1 and TRBJ2-1; 9 positions match TRBD2. This CDR3 comprises 16 residues. The J segment lost 7 bases and the V segment lost 1 base, leaving 9 bases of the junction unmatched. Germline CDR1 SGHRS, CDR2 YFSETQ. In nucleotides, the CDR3 is TGCGCCAGCAGCTTGCCGTCCAGCGGGGGGAGGAATGAGCAGTTCTTC. This encodes CASSLPSSGGRNEQFF.

The sample holds many counts of this clonotype. The gene calls are TRBV7-9 and TRBJ1-2; D is uncertain. V was shortened by 1 base and J by 5 bases, with 5 bases between the two germline ends. The CDR3 loop spans 12 amino acids. CDR1 and CDR2 (germline): SEHNR, FQNEAQ (reference sequence). The CDR3, as DNA: TGTGCCAGCAGCTTAGGAGGGTATGGCTACACCTTC. Translated, it gives CASSLGGYGYTF.

This clonotype was detected a few times. The genes are TRBV11-2 and TRBJ1-4; no reliable D call. CDR1 is SGHAT and CDR2 is FQNNGV in the germline V gene. V was clipped by 5 bases and J by 7 bases, with 23 bases between them. CDR3 size: 17 residues. For the CDR3, the DNA is TGTGCCAGCAGCCCCAAGTCCCCAAGGCTTCCGATTGAAAAACTGTTTTTT. Translation gives CASSPKSPRLPIEKLFF. Combining the CDR3 with reference TRBV11-2 and TRBJ1-4 gives the whole variable domain EAGVAQSPRYKIIEKRQSVAFWCNPISGHATLYWYQQILGQGPKLLIQFQNNGVVDDSQLPKDRFSAERLKGVDSTLKIQPAKLEDSAVYLCASSPKSPRLPIEKLFFGSGTQLSVL.

CDR3 amino acids: CASRYTGLGNEQYF. The CDR3 DNA reads TGTGCCAGCAGGTATACAGGGTTGGGGAACGAGCAGTACTTC. The chain combines TRBV12-3 or TRBV12-4 with TRBJ2-7, with D tentatively TRBD1 (6 bases). V lost 6 bases and J lost 5, with 17 bases in between. The CDR3 is 14 amino acids.

The chain carries TRBV6-1 and TRBJ2-4; a weak D match, TRBD2 (5 bases). V was trimmed by 6 bases and J by 9 bases, leaving 15 bases between them. CDR1 is MNHNS, CDR2 SASEGT, per germline. The CDR3 runs 13 residues. CDR3 residues: CASSLDPEGIQYF. The CDR3 DNA reads as TGTGCCAGCAGCCTAGACCCAGAGGGCATTCAGTACTTC.

This clonotype was detected only a few times. This chain joins TRBV4-1 and TRBJ1-1; 8 bases match TRBD1. Trimming cost V 2 bases and J 9 bases; bases outside gene matches: 20. There are 18 residues in the CDR3. Germline V gene sequence: CDR1 MGHRA, CDR2 YSYEKL. The CDR3 DNA reads as TGCGCCAGCAGCCAACTACTCCAGACGGGGGCAGGGGGCAGTCAAGCTTTCTTT. Translated, it gives CASSQLLQTGAGGSQAFF.

In its sample, this clonotype was seen a few times. CDR3 sequence (DNA): TGCAGCGTTGTAACAGGGGGCTTAGCTTTCTTT. Translation gives CSVVTGGLAFF. The chain carries TRBV29-1 and TRBJ1-1; the match to TRBD1 covers 9 bases. The germline gives CDR1 SQVTM, CDR2 ANQGSEA. The CDR3 is 11 residues long. V dropped 4 bases and J dropped 10; count of bases not matched to a gene: 4.

This clonotype was picked up a small number of times. The chain couples TRBV27 to TRBJ2-1; a possible D gene is TRBD1 (5 bases). The ends were cut back, 7 bases at V and 3 bases at J, with 13 bases in the middle. Germline CDR1 MNHEY, CDR2 SMNVEV (reference sequence). The CDR3 extends over 14 amino acids. The CDR3 loop is CASKHGAVYNEQFF. CDR3 DNA: TGTGCCAGCAAACATGGGGCTGTCTACAATGAGCAGTTCTTC.

This clonotype was detected a few times. V and J are TRBV27 and TRBJ1-6; D uncertain. V dropped 6 bases and J dropped 10 bases, with 13 bases sitting between them. CDR1 is MNHEY and CDR2 is SMNVEV in the germline V gene (reference sequence). This CDR3 spans 13 amino acids. The CDR3 loop reads CASREGLISPLHF. The CDR3 region has the DNA TGTGCCAGCAGGGAGGGATTAATCTCACCCCTCCACTTT.

This clonotype was detected ten times or more. This CDR3 is CASSAPGESTGELFF. As DNA, the CDR3 is TGTGCCAGCAGTGCCCCGGGGGAAAGCACCGGGGAGCTGTTTTTT. The chain couples TRBV12-3 or TRBV12-4 to TRBJ2-2; D possibly corresponds to TRBD2 (6 bases). Trimming removed 5 bases from V and 4 bases from J, with 14 bases in between. This CDR3 has 15 amino acids.

The chain combines TRBV6-2 or TRBV6-3 with TRBJ2-1; D ambiguous. The CDR3 is made up of 15 amino acids. V gave up 2 bases and J gave up 6 bases, with 14 bases separating them. Germline-derived CDR1 and CDR2 are MNHEY and SVGEGT. The CDR3, as DNA: TGTGCCAGCAGTTACGTGGGAAGACCTTCCAATGAGCAGTTCTTC. Its translation is CASSYVGRPSNEQFF.

This clonotype was observed at least ten times. The chain carries TRBV28 and TRBJ2-1, with 10 bases lining up with TRBD2. Germline CDR1 MDHEN, CDR2 SYDVKM. This CDR3 is built from 15 residues. V lost 3 bases and J lost 4; bases outside the gene matches: 3. As DNA, the CDR3 is TGTGCCAGCAGTTTGGGGACTAGCGTGTACAATGAGCAGTTCTTC. Its protein product is CASSLGTSVYNEQFF.

This clonotype has ten or more counts. V is TRBV29-1 and J is TRBJ2-7, with 8 positions matching TRBD1. Germline CDR1 is SQVTM and CDR2 is ANQGSEA. This CDR3 has 13 amino acids. Germline trimming cut 4 bases from V and 4 bases from J; bases unmatched to any gene: 6. The CDR3 loop reads CSVVGRGQYEQYF. The DNA of the CDR3 is TGCAGCGTTGTTGGCAGGGGGCAGTACGAGCAGTACTTC.

The chain joins TRBV5-5 to TRBJ2-7; 8 bases agree with TRBD2. Germline CDR1 and CDR2: SGHKS and YYEKEE (reference sequence). After removal of 0 bases from V and 5 bases from J, the junction contained 19 bases not matched to a gene. This CDR3 spans 19 amino acids. The CDR3 reads CASSLAGIAGLVVENEQYF. CDR3 DNA sequence: TGTGCCAGCAGCTTGGCCGGGATAGCGGGACTCGTCGTTGAGAACGAGCAGTACTTC.

A few counts support this clonotype. V gene TRBV6-1 combines with J gene TRBJ2-3; perhaps TRBD2 as D (6 bases). V lost 7 bases to trimming and J lost 2 bases, with 13 bases between them. Germline CDR1 and CDR2: MNHNS and SASEGT. This CDR3 is 14 amino acids long. The DNA of the CDR3 is TGTGCCAGCAACTTAGCGGAGCTCACAGATACGCAGTATTTT. The encoded protein is CASNLAELTDTQYF.

This clonotype has more than one count but fewer than ten. The rearrangement joins TRBV9 to TRBJ2-5, with 7 bases aligning to TRBD2. The V gene's germline CDR1 is SGDLS and CDR2 YYNGEE. Trimming removed 0 bases from V and 1 base from J; junction bases left unmatched: 0. The CDR3 runs 14 residues. The CDR3 sequence is CASSVGLAQETQYF. Here the CDR3 DNA reads TGTGCCAGCAGCGTAGGACTAGCCCAAGAGACCCAGTACTTC.

This clonotype was found many times. The chain combines TRBV5-5 with TRBJ2-2, with D tentatively TRBD2 (5 bases). There are 15 residues in the CDR3. The V gene's germline CDR1 is SGHKS and CDR2 YYEKEE (reference sequence). Trimming pared 2 bases from V and 4 bases from J, leaving 12 bases between. Written as DNA, the CDR3 is TGTGCCAGCAGCTTACACGGGGTGGGCACCGGGGAGCTGTTTTTT. The encoded protein is CASSLHGVGTGELFF.

This clonotype occurred many times. The chain has TRBV10-2 and TRBJ2-3, with D unresolved. Trimming took off 6 bases at V and 5 bases at J, with 15 bases between the two ends. CDR3 length: 14 amino acids. The germline CDR1 and CDR2 sequences are WSHSY and SAAADI. CDR3 region: CASRRWSLQDTQYF. The CDR3 nucleotides read TGCGCCAGCAGGCGCTGGAGTTTACAAGATACGCAGTATTTT.

This clonotype was recorded at least ten times. This chain connects TRBV6-5 to TRBJ2-5, with D tentatively TRBD1 or TRBD2 (5 bases each). The ends were cut back, 5 bases at V and 3 bases at J, with 10 bases in the middle. CDR1 and CDR2 (germline): MNHEY, SVGAGI. The CDR3 spans 13 residues. The CDR3 loop reads CASSPLGEETQYF. Here the CDR3 DNA reads TGTGCCAGCAGTCCACTAGGGGAAGAGACCCAGTACTTC.